These 29 T cell receptor beta chains were sequenced from one sample in a study of blood T cell repertoires in COVID-19. Generated by immunoSEQ multiplex PCR, the TCRdb table keeps only in-frame clones and is missing some. This repertoire shows some 60,000 clones, roughly 90% found once; its top ten account for 5.5% to 6%. Sequenced input: peripheral blood. All receptors come from a human donor in a cohort sampled during active COVID-19.

The rearrangement joins TRBV4-2 to TRBJ2-3; a weak D match, TRBD1 (7 bases). Germline V gives CDR1 LGHNA, CDR2 YNFKEQ. The CDR3 length is 19 residues. With 2 bases removed from V and 4 bases from J, the gap between germline ends came to 25 bases. CDR3 sequence: CASSQKGGTAHLVADTQYF. The CDR3 DNA reads TGTGCCAGCAGCCAAAAAGGGGGGACAGCCCACCTAGTCGCAGATACGCAGTATTTT.

The chain uses TRBV5-1 and TRBJ1-1; D uncertain. The CDR3 covers 17 residues. CDR1 is SGHRS and CDR2 is YFSETQ in the germline V gene. V lost 0 bases to trimming and J lost 1 base, with 16 bases between them. CDR3 nucleotides: TGCGCCAGCAGCTTGGGAGCAGGTTTCGTCGGGAACACTGAAGCTTTCTTT. Translation gives CASSLGAGFVGNTEAFF.

The chain carries TRBV5-1 and TRBJ1-1; unclear D gene. This CDR3 region has 13 residues. Trimming pared 2 bases from V and 5 bases from J, leaving 10 bases between. Germline CDR1 SGHRS, CDR2 YFSETQ. CDR3 coding DNA: TGCGCCAGCAGCTTTGGGAGGGAAACTGAAGCTTTCTTT. Translated: CASSFGRETEAFF.

The genes are TRBV9 and TRBJ1-6; 9 bases match TRBD1. With V trimmed by 0 bases and J by 7 bases, 2 bases remained unmatched. Germline CDR1 reads SGDLS; CDR2 reads YYNGEE. This CDR3 contains 15 residues. The CDR3 region has the DNA TGTGCCAGCAGCGTAGAAGGGACAGGGAATTCACCCCTCCACTTT. Translation gives CASSVEGTGNSPLHF.

The chain recombines TRBV5-8 with TRBJ1-5; no definite D call. CDR1 SGHTS and CDR2 YDEGEE come from the germline V gene. With 0 bases removed from V and 4 bases from J, the gap between germline ends came to 11 bases. CDR3 length: 15 amino acids. The CDR3 region is CASSLGRIINQPQHF. DNA of the CDR3: TGTGCCAGCAGCTTGGGCAGGATAATAAATCAGCCCCAGCATTTT.

This chain uses TRBV13 with TRBJ1-1; perhaps TRBD1 as D (5 bases). The CDR3 loop spans 13 amino acids. Trimming pared 5 bases from V and 6 bases from J, leaving 13 bases between. Germline V CDR1 and CDR2: PRHDT, FYEKMQ (reference sequence). CDR3 region: CASSHRRQPEAFF. In nucleotides, the CDR3 is TGTGCCAGCAGCCACCGGAGACAGCCTGAAGCTTTCTTT.

The rearrangement uses TRBV11-1 and TRBJ1-1, with D unclear. The CDR3 loop spans 11 amino acids. Trimming removed 3 bases from V and 6 bases from J, with 5 bases in between. Germline lookup yields CDR1 SGHAT and CDR2 FQDESV (reference sequence). In DNA, the CDR3 is TGTGCCAGCAGCTTCCACTCTGAAGCTTTCTTT. The encoded protein is CASSFHSEAFF.

The chain recombines TRBV10-3 with TRBJ1-2; 7 bases are shared with TRBD1. The CDR3 sequence is 13 residues long. Germline CDR1 ENHRY, CDR2 SYGVKD. The V and J ends lost 3 bases and 8 bases, in that order; junction bases with no gene match: 6. CDR3 sequence: CAISEQGRGGYTF. The CDR3 nucleotides are TGTGCCATCAGTGAACAGGGGCGCGGAGGCTACACCTTC.

J is TRBJ1-6 and V is TRBV28, with TRBD1 as a possible D gene (5 bases). The germline gives CDR1 MDHEN, CDR2 SYDVKM. The CDR3 contains 15 residues. V was pared by 8 bases and J by 7 bases, with 18 bases between. The CDR3 DNA sequence: TGTGCCAGCTCACGGGACGCAGGGAGGAATTCACCCCTCCACTTT. This encodes CASSRDAGRNSPLHF.

This clone appeared a few times. This sequence joins TRBV19 and TRBJ1-1; TRBD1 aligns across 7 bases. CDR1 and CDR2 (germline): LNHDA, SQIVND (reference sequence). The CDR3 runs 11 residues. V gave up 7 bases and J gave up 9 bases; unmatched junction bases: 5. This CDR3 reads CASNRDSKAFF. CDR3 nucleotide sequence: TGTGCCAGTAACCGGGACAGTAAAGCTTTCTTT.

The chain carries TRBV7-2 and TRBJ2-7, with 8 bases identical to TRBD2. CDR3 length equals 16 residues. Losses at the gene ends were 3 bases for V and 2 bases for J; bases not matched to a gene: 9. Germline V CDR1 and CDR2: SGHTA, FQGNSA. For the CDR3, the DNA is TGTGCCAGCAGCTTCTCGGGGGGGCGCGTCCCCTACGAGCAGTACTTC. This encodes CASSFSGGRVPYEQYF.

CDR3 loop: CASSERGYLAGDRYNEQFF. The CDR3 coding sequence is TGTGCCAGCAGTGAACGCGGTTACCTAGCGGGAGATCGCTACAATGAGCAGTTCTTC. J is TRBJ2-1 and V is TRBV6-1; 10 bases are a match to TRBD2. V trimming: 2 bases; J trimming: 3 bases; junction bases outside the gene matches: 13. The CDR3 length is 19 residues. The germline gives CDR1 MNHNS, CDR2 SASEGT.

The chain uses TRBV19 and TRBJ2-2, with D possibly being TRBD2 (5 bases). The CDR3 runs 15 residues. V was clipped by 8 bases and J by 2 bases, with 15 bases between them. Germline V CDR1 and CDR2: LNHDA, SQIVND (reference sequence). As DNA, the CDR3 is TGTGCCAGTCAGCTAGCAGCCCGAAACACCGGGGAGCTGTTTTTT. It is translated as CASQLAARNTGELFF.

The V and J genes are TRBV4-3 and TRBJ2-1, with 8 positions matching TRBD2. With 1 base clipped from V and 2 bases from J, the junction kept 4 bases outside the gene matches. The length of the CDR3 is 16 residues. Germline CDR1 reads LGHNA; CDR2 reads YSLEER. The DNA of the CDR3 is TGCGCCAGCAGCCAAGGACCGGGACTAGCCTACAATGAGCAGTTCTTC. Protein product: CASSQGPGLAYNEQFF.

V is TRBV3-1 (or the pseudogene TRBV3-2) and J is TRBJ1-1; D unresolved. Germline V gene lookup returns CDR1 LGHDT and CDR2 YNNKEL (reference sequence). Trimming removed 4 bases at V and 5 bases at J, with 17 bases between. This CDR3 has 15 amino acids. The CDR3 is CASSLALMGGTEAFF. CDR3 DNA: TGTGCCAGCAGCCTTGCCTTGATGGGAGGGACTGAAGCTTTCTTT.

The genes are TRBV6-2 or TRBV6-3 and TRBJ2-7; TRBD1 aligns across 8 bases. With 6 bases clipped from V and 6 bases from J, the junction kept 10 bases outside the gene matches. The CDR3 contains 14 residues. Germline V gene data show CDR1 as MNHEY and CDR2 as SVGEGT. The CDR3 reads CASSWTGMIGEQYF. CDR3 in DNA: TGTGCCAGCAGCTGGACAGGGATGATAGGCGAGCAGTACTTC.

This clone came up a few times. V and J are TRBV7-2 and TRBJ2-3, with D possibly TRBD1 on 6 matching bases. The length of the CDR3 is 16 residues. Germline CDR1 reads SGHTA; CDR2 reads FQGNSA. Trimming removed 5 bases from V and 2 bases from J, with 17 bases in between. Here the CDR3 DNA reads TGTGCCAGCAGCCCGTCCAGGGGCTACTACACAGATACGCAGTATTTT. As protein: CASSPSRGYYTDTQYF.

The chain links TRBV18 to TRBJ1-1; no definite D call. The CDR3 spans 14 residues. Looked up from germline, CDR1 is KGHSH and CDR2 is LQKENI. With 0 bases removed from V and 1 base from J, the gap between germline ends came to 6 bases. The CDR3 DNA reads as TGTGCCAGCTCACCACCGTCAGGGAACACTGAAGCTTTCTTT. As protein: CASSPPSGNTEAFF.

This rearrangement joins TRBV7-2 to TRBJ2-5; D may be TRBD2 (6 bases). The germline V gene encodes CDR1 SGHTA and CDR2 FQGNSA. The CDR3 sequence is 14 residues long. The ends were cut back, 1 base at V and 7 bases at J, with 13 bases in the middle. The CDR3 region is CASSLDGGKGTQYF. The DNA of the CDR3 is TGTGCCAGCAGCTTAGATGGCGGGAAGGGGACCCAGTACTTC.

CDR3 DNA: TGTGCCAGCAGCCTAAGACAGGCCTTTACAGATACGCAGTATTTT. Its translation is CASSLRQAFTDTQYF. The rearrangement uses TRBV3-1 (or the pseudogene TRBV3-2) and TRBJ2-3, with a possible D match to TRBD1 (6 bases). Trimming removed 4 bases from V and 3 bases from J, with 14 bases in between. CDR1 is LGHDT and CDR2 is YNNKEL in the germline V gene (reference sequence). The CDR3 contains 15 residues.

J is TRBJ2-3 and V is TRBV7-2; D possibly corresponds to TRBD2 (7 bases). V gave up 7 bases and J gave up 7 bases, with 18 bases separating them. Germline V gives CDR1 SGHTA, CDR2 FQGNSA. The CDR3 covers 14 residues. In nucleotides, the CDR3 is TGTGCCAGCACCCCTGGGCTGGGGGGGCATACGCAGTATTTT. As protein: CASTPGLGGHTQYF.

In the case of this clone: Distinct nucleotide sequences in the sample also encode this CDR3. The CDR3 DNA sequence: TGTGCCTGGAGTGTACAGGGGGGGGGCTACACCTTC. Protein sequence: CAWSVQGGGYTF. The chain couples TRBV30 to TRBJ1-2; 8 positions agree with TRBD1. Trimming took 0 bases from V and 8 from J; bases not matched to a gene: 2. Germline V gives CDR1 GTSNPN, CDR2 SVGIG (reference sequence). This CDR3 comprises 12 residues.

This sequence joins TRBV27 and TRBJ2-3; 8 bases are shared with TRBD1. Germline lookup yields CDR1 MNHEY and CDR2 SMNVEV (reference sequence). There are 15 residues in the CDR3. Trimming at V came to 6 bases and at J to 4 bases, leaving 9 bases not matched to a gene. CDR3 bases: TGTGCCAGCAGCCGACAGGGGTTAAGTGCAGATACGCAGTATTTT. Translated: CASSRQGLSADTQYF.

The chain couples TRBV7-6 to TRBJ1-3; 9 bases are a match to TRBD1. V lost 6 bases and J lost 4; bases outside the gene matches: 10. CDR3 size: 16 residues. Germline CDR1 is SGHVS and CDR2 is FNYEAQ. The CDR3 coding sequence is TGTGCCAGCAGTCCACAGGGGGCTCTCGCCGGAAACACCATATATTTT. It translates to CASSPQGALAGNTIYF.

The chain has TRBV3-1 (or the pseudogene TRBV3-2) and TRBJ2-7; D call uncertain. CDR3 size: 12 residues. Germline V gives CDR1 LGHDT, CDR2 YNNKEL (reference sequence). The V end lost 5 bases, the J end lost 2 bases, and 7 bases lay between the germline ends. CDR3 protein: CASSYRAYEQYF. The CDR3 DNA reads TGTGCCAGCAGCTACCGGGCCTACGAGCAGTACTTC.

The rearrangement links TRBV7-9 to TRBJ1-6; 9 bases agree with TRBD1. This CDR3 is 14 amino acids long. V lost 5 bases and J lost 13; bases outside the gene matches: 9. In germline, CDR1 is SEHNR, CDR2 FQNEAQ (reference sequence). Here the CDR3 reads CASSPGTGLTPLHF. The CDR3 DNA reads as TGTGCCAGCAGCCCCGGGACAGGGCTAACCCCCCTCCACTTT.

The rearrangement joins TRBV7-6 to TRBJ1-1; the D is unclear. Trimming stripped 1 base from V and 3 bases from J, with 18 bases between. This CDR3 spans 17 amino acids. Germline CDR1 and CDR2: SGHVS and FNYEAQ. The chain's CDR3 is CASSLGSSSGQYTEAFF. In nucleotides, the CDR3 is TGTGCCAGCAGCTTAGGTTCGTCAAGCGGCCAATACACTGAAGCTTTCTTT.

The chain employs TRBV9 and TRBJ1-1, with D unresolved. With 0 bases removed from V and 4 bases from J, the gap between germline ends came to 10 bases. CDR3 size: 14 residues. Per the germline V gene, CDR1 is SGDLS and CDR2 is YYNGEE. CDR3 coding DNA: TGTGCCAGCAGCGTAGAAGTTCGAGCCACTGAAGCTTTCTTT. Protein sequence: CASSVEVRATEAFF. The full variable domain, its missing parts supplied by reference TRBV9 and TRBJ1-1, is DSGVTQTPKHLITATGQRVTLRCSPRSGDLSVYWYQQSLDQGLQFLIQYYNGEERAKGNILERFSAQQFPDLHSELNLSSLELGDSALYFCASSVEVRATEAFFGQGTRLTVV.

The V and J genes are TRBV7-9 and TRBJ2-3, with D possibly TRBD2 on 6 matching bases. The germline gives CDR1 SEHNR, CDR2 FQNEAQ (reference sequence). Trimming took 5 bases from V and 8 from J, leaving 14 bases between them. The CDR3 has 13 amino acids. The CDR3 protein is CASSPEGPSTQYF. DNA of the CDR3: TGTGCCAGCAGCCCGGAGGGGCCTAGTACGCAGTATTTT.